The T cell receptor beta chain described here comes from a study of cytomegalovirus exposure and HLA in healthy donors. Study details: Early released data comprised about 84 million unique TCRs from HLA-typed donors. Study-wide results and limits: With DRB1 most and HLA-C fewest, TCR association rates differed between HLA loci in a later analysis.

PCR was performed using 60 Vbeta and 13 Jbeta primers. Libraries were prepared by immunoSEQ multiplex PCR; TCRdb keeps only in-frame clonotypes and omits some of them. The repertoire holds 65,000 to 95,000 clones, with over 75% as singletons. J was trimmed by 4 bases and V by 5 bases; bases with no gene match: 6. Looked up from germline, CDR1 is MNHEY and CDR2 is SVGAGI. The CDR3 runs 15 residues. As concerns this clone: Antigen: not known.

The receptor comes from a human donor in good health. The V and J genes are TRBV6-5 and TRBJ1-3; 9 nucleotides match TRBD1. Sequenced: PBMCs. The CDR3 sequence is CASSRGTGTGNTIYF. DNA of the CDR3: TGTGCCAGCAGTCGGGGGACAGGGACAGGAAACACCATATATTTT.